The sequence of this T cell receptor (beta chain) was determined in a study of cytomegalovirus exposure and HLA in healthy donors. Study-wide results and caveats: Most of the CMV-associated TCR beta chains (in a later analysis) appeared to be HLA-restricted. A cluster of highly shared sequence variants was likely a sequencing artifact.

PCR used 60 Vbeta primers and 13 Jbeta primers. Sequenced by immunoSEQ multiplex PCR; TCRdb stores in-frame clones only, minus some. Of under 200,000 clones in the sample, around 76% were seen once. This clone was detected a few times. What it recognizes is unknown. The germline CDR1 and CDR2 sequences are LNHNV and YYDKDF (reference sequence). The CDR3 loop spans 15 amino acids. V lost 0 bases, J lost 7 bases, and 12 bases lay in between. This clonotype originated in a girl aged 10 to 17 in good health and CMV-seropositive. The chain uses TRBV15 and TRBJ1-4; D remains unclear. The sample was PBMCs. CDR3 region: CATSRDKFAAEKLFF. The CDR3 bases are TGTGCCACCAGCAGAGATAAGTTTGCGGCTGAAAAACTGTTTTTT. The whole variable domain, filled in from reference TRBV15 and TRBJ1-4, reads DAMVIQNPRYQVTQFGKPVTLSCSQTLNHNVMYWYQQKSSQAPKLLFHYYDKDFNNEADTPDNFQSRRPNTSFCFLDIRSPGLGDTAMYLCATSRDKFAAEKLFFGSGTQLSVL.